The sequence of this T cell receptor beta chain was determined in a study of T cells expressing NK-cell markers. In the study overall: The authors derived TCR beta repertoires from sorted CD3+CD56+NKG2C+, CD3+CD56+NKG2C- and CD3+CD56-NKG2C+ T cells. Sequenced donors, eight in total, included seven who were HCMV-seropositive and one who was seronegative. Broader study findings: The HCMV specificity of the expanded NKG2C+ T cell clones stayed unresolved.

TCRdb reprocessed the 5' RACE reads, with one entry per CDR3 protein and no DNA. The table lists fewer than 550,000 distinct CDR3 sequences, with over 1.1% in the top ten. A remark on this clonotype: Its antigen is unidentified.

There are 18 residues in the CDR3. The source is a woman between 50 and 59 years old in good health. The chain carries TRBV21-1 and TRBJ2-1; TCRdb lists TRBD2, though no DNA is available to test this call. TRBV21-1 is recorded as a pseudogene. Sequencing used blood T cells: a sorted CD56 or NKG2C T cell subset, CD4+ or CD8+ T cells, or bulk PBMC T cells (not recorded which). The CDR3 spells CASSRVPREPSGRYEQFF.